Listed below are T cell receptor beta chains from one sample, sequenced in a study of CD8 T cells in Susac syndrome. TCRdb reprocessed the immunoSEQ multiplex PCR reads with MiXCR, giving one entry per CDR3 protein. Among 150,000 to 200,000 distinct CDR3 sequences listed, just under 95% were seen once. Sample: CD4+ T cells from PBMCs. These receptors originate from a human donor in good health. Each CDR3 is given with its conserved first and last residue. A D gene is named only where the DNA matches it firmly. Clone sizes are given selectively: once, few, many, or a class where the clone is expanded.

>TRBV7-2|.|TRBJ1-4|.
CASSLAPAAKLFF
TGTGCCAGCAGCTTAGCGCCCGCGGCTAAACTGTTTTTT
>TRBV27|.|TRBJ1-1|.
CASSSASGEAFF
TGTGCCAGCAGTTCTGCCTCGGGGGAAGCTTTCTTT
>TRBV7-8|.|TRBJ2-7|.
CASSPAIEGGSYEQYF
TGTGCCAGCAGCCCGGCGATTGAGGGAGGATCCTACGAGCAGTACTTC
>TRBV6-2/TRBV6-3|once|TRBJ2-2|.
CASSLFPGGELFF
TGTGCCAGCAGTCTTTTCCCGGGCGGGGAGCTGTTTTTT
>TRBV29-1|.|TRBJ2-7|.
CSVTGVYEQYF
TGCAGCGTCACTGGGGTATACGAGCAGTACTTC
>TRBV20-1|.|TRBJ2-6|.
CSARNSGANVLTF
TGCAGTGCTAGAAACTCTGGGGCCAACGTCCTGACTTTC
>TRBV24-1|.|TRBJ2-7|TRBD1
CATSAGAGTGVDEQYF
TGTGCCACCAGTGCTGGGGCCGGGACAGGGGTCGACGAGCAGTACTTC
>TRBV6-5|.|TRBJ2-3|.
CASRILDTQYF
TGTGCCAGCCGTATTCTGGATACGCAGTATTTT
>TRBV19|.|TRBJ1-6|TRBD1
CASSGQDRNNSPLHF
TGTGCCAGTAGTGGACAGGACCGGAATAATTCACCCCTCCACTTT
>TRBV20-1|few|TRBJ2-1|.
CSARTSSYNEQFF
TGCAGTGCTAGGACTAGCTCCTACAATGAGCAGTTCTTC
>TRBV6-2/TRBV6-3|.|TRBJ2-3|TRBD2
CASRPSGTSTDTQYF
TGTGCCAGCAGACCAAGCGGGACTAGCACAGATACGCAGTATTTT
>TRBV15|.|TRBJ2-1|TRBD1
CATSRAGQGANEQFF
TGTGCCACCAGCAGAGCGGGACAGGGGGCCAATGAGCAGTTCTTC
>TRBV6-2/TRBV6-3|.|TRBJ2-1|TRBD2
CASSLHRLAGDNEQFF
TGTGCCAGCAGCCTACACCGACTAGCGGGGGACAATGAGCAGTTCTTC